The source of this TCR beta chain is a study of blood T cell repertoires in COVID-19. Overall study: Specimens from acute and convalescent COVID-19 originated in the United States, Italy and Spain.

As originally analysed: It was from reference gene primer amplification that nucleated cell counts were estimated. Profiled with immunoSEQ multiplex PCR; TCRdb holds only in-frame clones, not every one. V, J and clone size are taken as reported in that table, and D and trimming were inferred from the DNA itself. In the table there are 150,000 to 200,000 clones, about 89% of which are singletons. The germline V gene encodes CDR1 MNHEY and CDR2 SVGAGI. CDR3 length: 11 residues. The V and J ends lost 8 bases and 3 bases, in that order; junction bases with no gene match: 1. Sequencing was carried out using PBMCs or T cells enriched from blood (not recorded which). This TCR derives from a woman between 18 and 29 years old who had recovered from COVID-19. J is TRBJ2-7 and V is TRBV6-5; 7 bases are a match to TRBD1. The CDR3 sequence is CASRDSYEQYF. In DNA form, the CDR3 reads TGTGCCAGCCGGGACAGCTACGAGCAGTACTTC.